The entry below describes one TCR beta chain. Its specificity is not known. Generated by immunoSEQ multiplex PCR, the TCRdb table keeps only in-frame clones and is missing some. The data hold some 130,000 clones, with roughly 85% observed a single time. CDR1 and CDR2 (germline): LNHDA, SQIVND (reference sequence). The CDR3 extends over 15 amino acids. V lost 6 bases to trimming and J lost 0 bases, with 14 bases between them. This entry belongs to a study of T cell responses to AZD1222 COVID-19 vaccine. Study findings and constraints: Reports indicate that nearly half of spike-specific TCRs are directed at unmutated variant regions. Repertoire sampling occurred only after the peak T cell response.

The genes are TRBV19 and TRBJ1-1; D might be TRBD1 (6 bases). Source: peripheral blood, taken 28 days after the second dose of the MenACWY control vaccine. This receptor was obtained from an adult who received the MenACWY meningococcal vaccine as a control. CDR3 sequence reads: CASRGIGDMNTEAFF. The CDR3, as DNA: TGTGCCAGTAGGGGGATAGGGGACATGAACACTGAAGCTTTCTTT.